This T cell receptor (beta chain) was retrieved from a study of beta chain features in type 1 diabetes. Study-level background: Age, gender, cell numbers and subset yield matched between patients and controls. Study outcomes and limitations: The study found that naive, central memory and Treg TCRB repertoires appeared more similar in patients than in healthy donors.

The CDR3 is 14 amino acids. Germline CDR1 reads SGHAT; CDR2 reads FQNNGV. Deletions cut 3 bases from V and 7 bases from J, with 12 bases between. On this clone: The antigen remains unidentified.

Of the isolated RNA, all was reverse transcribed, and so the sequenced material was expressed TCRB transcripts. Sequenced naive, central memory and regulatory T cell samples produced an average of about 3.57 million reads. Assay used: immunoSEQ multiplex PCR; TCRdb lists only in-frame clones, some missing. The sample includes almost 350,000 clones, less than 10% of them seen just once. Populations isolated by sorting all had purity greater than 95%. The specimen sequenced was central memory CD4+ T cells from blood. J is TRBJ2-2 and V is TRBV11-2; D unresolved. The source of this sequence is a woman under 30 in good health. CDR3 sequence: CASSLSRWSGELFF. As DNA, the CDR3 is TGTGCCAGCAGCTTGAGTCGTTGGAGCGGGGAGCTGTTTTTT.